This T cell receptor (beta chain) was identified in a study of blood T cell repertoires in COVID-19. Study context: Acute-phase and convalescent COVID-19 samples originated in the United States, Italy and Spain.

The Seattle site enrolled patients during active infection and followed them longitudinally. This table comes from immunoSEQ multiplex PCR, and its TCRdb copy is limited to in-frame clones, with some not included. The table lists around 440,000 clones, about 87% of them singletons. The material sequenced was peripheral blood. This TCR was recovered from a woman between 50 and 59 years old with COVID-19, enrolled during active disease.

CDR3 sequence: CASTPTDRGEKAFF. Here the CDR3 DNA reads TGTGCCAGCACTCCAACTGACAGGGGGGAGAAAGCTTTCTTT. The chain employs TRBV2 and TRBJ1-1; the match to TRBD1 covers 9 bases. CDR1 SNHLY and CDR2 FYNNEI come from the germline V gene. The CDR3 contains 14 residues. The trim removed 7 bases at V and 9 bases at J, leaving 12 bases unmatched. The full variable domain, its missing parts supplied by reference TRBV2 and TRBJ1-1, is EPEVTQTPSHQVTQMGQEVILRCVPISNHLYFYWYRQILGQKVEFLVSFYNNEISEKSEIFDDQFSVERPDGSNFTLKIRSTKLEDSAMYFCASTPTDRGEKAFFGQGTRLTVV.